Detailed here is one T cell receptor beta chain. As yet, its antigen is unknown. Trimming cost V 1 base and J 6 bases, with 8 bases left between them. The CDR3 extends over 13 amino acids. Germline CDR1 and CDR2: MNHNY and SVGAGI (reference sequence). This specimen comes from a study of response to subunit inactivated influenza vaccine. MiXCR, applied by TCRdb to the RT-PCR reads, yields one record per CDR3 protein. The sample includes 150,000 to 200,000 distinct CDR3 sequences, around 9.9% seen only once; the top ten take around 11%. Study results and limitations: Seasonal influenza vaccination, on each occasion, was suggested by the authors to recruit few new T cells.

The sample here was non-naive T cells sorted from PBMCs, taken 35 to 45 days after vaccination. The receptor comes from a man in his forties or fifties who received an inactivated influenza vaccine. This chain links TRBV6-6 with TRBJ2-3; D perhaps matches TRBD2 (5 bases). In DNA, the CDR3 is TGTGCCAGCAGTTACTACCGCGGGGATACGCAGTATTTT. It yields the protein CASSYYRGDTQYF.